This TCR beta chain comes out of a study of graft-versus-host responses after intestinal transplantation. Across the whole study: For about three years after anti-thymocyte globulin induction, all recipients took tacrolimus and steroids.

Regarding this clone: Its antigen is undetermined.

Findings of the study overall: Recipient marrow harbored GvH clones, some of which surfaced first in ileum or blood.

Sequencing was performed with immunoSEQ multiplex PCR; in TCRdb, only in-frame clones are kept and a portion is missing. The table has 20,000 to 25,000 clones, roughly four fifths seen once. Between the trimmed V and J ends, which lost 0 bases and 3 bases, there was a span of 13 bases. This CDR3 comprises 15 residues. Germline CDR1 and CDR2: SGDLS and YYNGEE. The V call is TRBV9, the J call TRBJ2-7; possibly TRBD2 for D (5 bases). This TCR came from a human donor who was the organ donor for an intestinal transplant. This material consisted of unstimulated CD8+ T cells sorted from spleen or lymph node cells, taken before transplant. The CDR3 bases are TGTGCCAGCAGCGTAGGGGATTCTGGAGGCTACGAGCAGTACTTC. It is translated as CASSVGDSGGYEQYF.